The 18 T cell receptor beta chains reported below all come from one sample, sequenced in a study of identifying expanded T cells in peripheral blood. The table came from immunoSEQ multiplex PCR; TCRdb's copy has only in-frame clones and leaves some out. The data contain roughly 75,000 clones, 85% to 90% of them singletons. Sequenced input: blood. Receptors were obtained from a person aged 18 to 70 in good health.

In its sample, this clone was seen a few times. The CDR3 is CASSIGAGPHYGYTF. CDR3 DNA sequence: TGTGCCAGTAGTATAGGTGCAGGGCCCCACTATGGCTACACCTTC. This chain uses TRBV19 with TRBJ1-2; TRBD1 is a possible D gene (5 bases). V was cut by 1 base and J by 3 bases, with 12 bases left in between. This CDR3 region has 15 residues. Germline loops: CDR1 LNHDA, CDR2 SQIVND (reference sequence).

The chain combines TRBV9 with TRBJ2-5; D is possibly TRBD2 (6 bases). Germline V CDR1 and CDR2: SGDLS, YYNGEE. There are 14 residues in the CDR3. Trimming took off 6 bases at V and 7 bases at J, with 19 bases between the two ends. The DNA of the CDR3 is TGTGCCAGCAACCCCACTCGACTAGGCGGGACCCAGTACTTC. It codes for CASNPTRLGGTQYF.

The chain carries TRBV7-3 and TRBJ2-7; 9 nucleotides align to TRBD2. V gave up 1 base and J gave up 0 bases; unmatched junction bases: 28. The CDR3 is made up of 24 amino acids. Germline V CDR1 and CDR2: SGHTA, FQGTGA. This CDR3 reads CASSLRSVVQDDLAGILYSYEQYF. As DNA, the CDR3 is TGTGCCAGCAGCTTAAGGTCCGTGGTACAGGATGACCTAGCGGGAATACTATACTCCTACGAGCAGTACTTC.

The CDR3 DNA reads TGCGCCAGCAGCTCCGGGACCGGCTACGAGCAGTACTTC. Protein sequence: CASSSGTGYEQYF. The chain joins TRBV5-1 to TRBJ2-5; D might be TRBD1 or TRBD2, each matching 5 bases. The last part of the DNA fits TRBJ2-7 better; the J call may be wrong. Germline CDR1 SGHRS, CDR2 YFSETQ. This CDR3 comprises 13 residues.

The chain employs TRBV9 and TRBJ2-2; TRBD1 aligns across 8 bases. J lost 6 bases, V lost 4 bases, and 11 bases had no gene match. CDR1 and CDR2 from the germline V gene are SGDLS and YYNGEE. The CDR3 loop spans 16 amino acids. CDR3 nucleotides: TGTGCCAGCAGCCCTGCAGGGGGCTGGGGTTCCGGGGAGCTGTTTTTT. It encodes CASSPAGGWGSGELFF. The whole variable domain, filled in from reference TRBV9 and TRBJ2-2, reads DSGVTQTPKHLITATGQRVTLRCSPRSGDLSVYWYQQSLDQGLQFLIQYYNGEERAKGNILERFSAQQFPDLHSELNLSSLELGDSALYFCASSPAGGWGSGELFFGEGSRLTVL.

This clone is a singleton in its sample. The rearrangement uses TRBV6-1 and TRBJ1-6; D uncertain. V was trimmed by 8 bases and J by 8 bases, leaving 16 bases between them. The CDR3 spans 14 residues. Germline assignment: CDR1 MNHNS and CDR2 SASEGT. CDR3 sequence: CASLDRGYDSPLHF. The CDR3 bases are TGTGCCAGCCTCGATAGAGGTTATGATTCACCCCTCCACTTT.

The V gene is TRBV27, the J gene TRBJ1-1; a weak D match, TRBD1 (5 bases). The CDR3 contains 13 residues. The germline gives CDR1 MNHEY, CDR2 SMNVEV (reference sequence). The ends were cut back, 8 bases at V and 1 base at J, with 11 bases in the middle. CDR3 sequence reads: CASGGTANTEAFF. CDR3 coding DNA: TGTGCCAGCGGGGGGACGGCGAACACTGAAGCTTTCTTT.

The chain combines TRBV14 with TRBJ2-2, with 7 bases lining up with TRBD2. The CDR3 length is 18 residues. The J segment lost 2 bases and the V segment lost 1 base, leaving 10 bases of the junction unmatched. Germline V gene sequence: CDR1 SGHDN, CDR2 FVKESK. The CDR3 DNA follows: TGTGCCAGCAGCCAAGGGTTGTCTCCGGGACTAAACACCGGGGAGCTGTTTTTT. It is translated as CASSQGLSPGLNTGELFF.

This chain connects TRBV2 to TRBJ1-2; weak D call: TRBD1 (5 bases). V gave up 9 bases and J gave up 7 bases, with 12 bases separating them. This CDR3 is built from 11 residues. Germline V gene sequence: CDR1 SNHLY, CDR2 FYNNEI. CDR3 DNA sequence: TGTGCCAGGATGGGGGGACGTGGCTACACCTTC. Its translation: CARMGGRGYTF.

This rearrangement joins TRBV11-2 to TRBJ1-5, with D hard to call. This CDR3 region has 17 residues. V was trimmed by 0 bases and J by 1 base, leaving 13 bases between them. Looked up from germline, CDR1 is SGHAT and CDR2 is FQNNGV. This chain's CDR3 is CASSLDLVLTSNQPQHF. CDR3 bases: TGTGCCAGCAGCTTAGATCTGGTACTGACGAGCAATCAGCCCCAGCATTTT. The variable domain in full, with the rest retrieved from reference TRBV11-2 and TRBJ1-5, is EAGVAQSPRYKIIEKRQSVAFWCNPISGHATLYWYQQILGQGPKLLIQFQNNGVVDDSQLPKDRFSAERLKGVDSTLKIQPAKLEDSAVYLCASSLDLVLTSNQPQHFGDGTRLSIL.

The CDR3 protein is CASSLPTPGGTDRDCQFF. CDR3 DNA: TGTGCCAGCAGTTTACCCACCCCAGGAGGGACAGACCGGGACTGCCAGTTCTTC. The chain joins TRBV28 to TRBJ2-1; a weak D match, TRBD1 (7 bases). The length of the CDR3 is 18 residues. CDR1 is MDHEN and CDR2 is SYDVKM in the germline V gene. Trimming cost V 2 bases and J 13 bases, with 30 bases left between them. The full variable domain, rest sourced from reference TRBV28 and TRBJ2-1, is DVKVTQSSRYLVKRTGEKVFLECVQDMDHENMFWYRQDPGLGLRLIYFSYDVKMKEKGDIPEGYSVSREKKERFSLILESASTNQTSMYLCASSLPTPGGTDRDCQFFGPGTRLTVL.

The chain carries TRBV19 and TRBJ2-7, with 7 bases aligning to TRBD1. Unmatched junction bases numbered 12, after V lost 3 bases and J lost 4 bases. This CDR3 contains 16 residues. CDR1 LNHDA and CDR2 SQIVND come from the germline V gene (reference sequence). CDR3 nucleotide sequence: TGTGCCAGTAGTATGTATGTGGGGCAGGGGGTTTACGAGCAGTACTTC. Translation: CASSMYVGQGVYEQYF.

The chain has TRBV2 and TRBJ2-7, with 8 bases identical to TRBD2. Germline lookup yields CDR1 SNHLY and CDR2 FYNNEI. The CDR3 length is 15 residues. V was clipped by 6 bases and J by 7 bases; unmatched bases: 14. The CDR3 is CASSPGLVPREEQYF. In nucleotides, the CDR3 is TGTGCCAGCAGCCCGGGACTAGTCCCTCGTGAGGAGCAGTACTTC.

The rearrangement uses TRBV5-4 and TRBJ1-2, with 11 nucleotides matching TRBD1. Germline-derived CDR1 and CDR2 are SGHNT and YYREEE (reference sequence). Germline trimming cut 6 bases from V and 6 bases from J; bases unmatched to any gene: 10. CDR3 size: 15 residues. CDR3 sequence reads: CASKDRGQLVDGYTF. CDR3 bases: TGTGCCAGCAAGGACAGGGGGCAGTTGGTCGATGGCTACACCTTC.

This chain joins TRBV5-4 and TRBJ1-1; D may be TRBD1 (5 bases). The V end was cut by 4 bases, the J end by 0 bases, with 13 bases between. The CDR3 runs to 15 residues. CDR1 SGHNT and CDR2 YYREEE come from the germline V gene (reference sequence). The CDR3 here is CASSPPGTLNTEAFF. Here the CDR3 DNA reads TGTGCCAGCAGCCCTCCCGGGACGTTGAACACTGAAGCTTTCTTT. Using reference TRBV5-4 and TRBJ1-1 for the parts outside the CDR3, the full variable domain is ETGVTQSPTHLIKTRGQQVTLRCSSQSGHNTVSWYQQALGQGPQFIFQYYREEENGRGNFPPRFSGLQFPNYSSELNVNALELDDSALYLCASSPPGTLNTEAFFGQGTRLTVV.

The chain carries TRBV10-3 and TRBJ2-1; a possible D gene is TRBD2 (6 bases). The V end was cut by 8 bases, the J end by 0 bases, with 11 bases between. There are 14 residues in the CDR3. Germline V gene lookup returns CDR1 ENHRY and CDR2 SYGVKD. CDR3 DNA: TGTGCCATCCAAGCGGGTACCTCCTACAATGAGCAGTTCTTC. Translation gives CAIQAGTSYNEQFF.

V and J are TRBV6-7 and TRBJ1-3, with no clear D. TRBV6-7 counts as an open reading frame of uncertain function. V lost 8 bases to trimming and J lost 6 bases, with 14 bases between them. The CDR3 spans 13 residues. Written as DNA, the CDR3 is TGTGCCAGCCGAGGAAAGGGTGCAAACACCATATATTTT. Its protein is CASRGKGANTIYF.

The chain joins TRBV4-3 to TRBJ1-1; the D gene is possibly TRBD1 (6 bases). This CDR3 contains 14 residues. The germline V gene has CDR1 LGHNA and CDR2 YSLEER. With 0 bases removed from V and 8 bases from J, the gap between germline ends came to 13 bases. The CDR3 protein is CASSQDSYDREAFF. CDR3 DNA: TGCGCCAGCAGCCAAGATAGCTACGACAGGGAAGCTTTCTTT.